This T cell receptor beta chain was obtained from a study of control samples from healthy donors and cancer patients (TCRdb year 2020). Libraries were constructed by the immunoSEQ multiplex PCR assay. Drawn from immuneACCESS, this table holds only the in-frame rearrangements with V and J called that TCRdb kept. Clones are partly lost; checked studies trace under half to an unresolved V gene and leave the rest unexplained. Present in this sample are about 160,000 clones, just under 95% of which were seen just once. The ten largest clones take up approximately 4% of the sample. In the case of this clone: Its antigen is unknown. Qualities for individual bases were not recorded, and no much larger clone is one base off.

A distance of 18 bases separates the germline ends of V and J, which lose 6 bases and 14 bases respectively. The CDR3 runs 12 amino acids, cysteine and phenylalanine included. The retained sequence is limited to the CDR3, 36 bases, with the frame set at the first base. This clonotype originated in a woman aged 55-70 years in good health. Sequencing used blood. This chain is built from TRBV12-3 or TRBV12-4 and TRBJ2-3, with a weak D call of TRBD1 (6 bases match). For the CDR3, the sequence is CASSPGTRVSYF. At the DNA level, the sequence is TGTGCCAGCAGCCCCGGGACAAGAGTGTCGTATTTT.